The sequence of this T cell receptor (beta chain) was determined in a study of blood T cell repertoires in COVID-19. Study at large: The United States, Italy and Spain provided the acute and convalescent COVID-19 samples. PBMCs, B-cell-depleted T cells, or T cells provided the cDNA or gDNA that made up the material.

The table lists this clone with a count of one. Original analysis: Amplification from reference gene primers served as the basis for estimated nucleated cell counts. Produced via immunoSEQ multiplex PCR; TCRdb's table is partial and in-frame only. V, J and clone size reflect that table, while D and trimming were determined from the DNA. The sample shows about 310,000 clones, around 84% of them seen only once. The source material was peripheral blood. The sequence was collected from a man in his 70s with acute or convalescent COVID-19.

The DNA for the CDR3 is TGTGCCAGTAGTATATCCTCTATATCGGGATTCACTGAAGCTTTCTTT. This translates into CASSISSISGFTEAFF. V and J are TRBV19 and TRBJ1-1; D unresolved. This CDR3 is 16 amino acids long. V lost 2 bases and J lost 4, with 17 bases in between. Germline-derived CDR1 and CDR2 are LNHDA and SQIVND (reference sequence).